The following is a T cell receptor (beta chain) sequence with its context. Germline loops: CDR1 SNHLY, CDR2 FYNNEI. V was shortened by 2 bases and J by 2 bases, with 11 bases between the two germline ends. This CDR3 region has 15 residues. RNA extraction was followed by reverse transcription into cDNA, which acted as the sequencing template. Clones were sequenced by immunoSEQ multiplex PCR, and TCRdb holds only the in-frame ones, with some missing. The table lists 110,000 or so clones, 59% of them singletons, with 20% to 25% in the top ten. The data originate from a study of CD8+ T cells in alopecia areata.

Sample: CD8+ T cells sorted from blood. The receptor's source is a human donor in good health. The chain employs TRBV2 and TRBJ2-3, with unresolved D. CDR3 sequence: CASSELSATTDTQYF. The CDR3 DNA follows: TGTGCCAGCAGTGAATTAAGTGCTACCACAGATACGCAGTATTTT.